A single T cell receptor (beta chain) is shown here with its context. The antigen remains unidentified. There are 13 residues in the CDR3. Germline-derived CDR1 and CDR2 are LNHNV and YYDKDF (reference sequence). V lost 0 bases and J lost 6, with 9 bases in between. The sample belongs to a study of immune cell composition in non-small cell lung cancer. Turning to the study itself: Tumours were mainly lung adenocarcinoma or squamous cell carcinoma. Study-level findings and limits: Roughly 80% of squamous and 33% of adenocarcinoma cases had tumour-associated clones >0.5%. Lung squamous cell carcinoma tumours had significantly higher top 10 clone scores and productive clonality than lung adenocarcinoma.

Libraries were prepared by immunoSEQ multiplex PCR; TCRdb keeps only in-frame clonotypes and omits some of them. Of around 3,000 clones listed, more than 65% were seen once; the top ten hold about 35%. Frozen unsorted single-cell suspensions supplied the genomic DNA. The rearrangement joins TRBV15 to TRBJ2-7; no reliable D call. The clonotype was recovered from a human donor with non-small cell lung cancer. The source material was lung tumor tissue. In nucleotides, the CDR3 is TGTGCCACCAGCAGAGATGCCCAGTCCGAGCAGTACTTC. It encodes CATSRDAQSEQYF.